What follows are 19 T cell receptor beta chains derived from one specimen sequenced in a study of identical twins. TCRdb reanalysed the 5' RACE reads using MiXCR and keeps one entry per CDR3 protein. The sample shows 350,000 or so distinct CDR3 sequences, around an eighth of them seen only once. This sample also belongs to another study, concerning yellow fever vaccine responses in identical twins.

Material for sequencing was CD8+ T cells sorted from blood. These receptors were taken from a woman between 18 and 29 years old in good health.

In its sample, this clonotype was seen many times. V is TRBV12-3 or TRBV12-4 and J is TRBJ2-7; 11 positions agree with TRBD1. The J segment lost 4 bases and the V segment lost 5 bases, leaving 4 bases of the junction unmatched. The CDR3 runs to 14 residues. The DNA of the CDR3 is TGTGCCAGCAGTGTGGACAGGGGGCCTTACGAGCAGTACTTC. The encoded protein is CASSVDRGPYEQYF.

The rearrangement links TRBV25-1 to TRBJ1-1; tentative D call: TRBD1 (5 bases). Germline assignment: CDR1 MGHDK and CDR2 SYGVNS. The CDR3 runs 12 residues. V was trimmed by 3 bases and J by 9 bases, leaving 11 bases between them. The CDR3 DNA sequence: TGTGCCAGCAGTGATTCAGGGAATAAAGCTTTCTTT. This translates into CASSDSGNKAFF.

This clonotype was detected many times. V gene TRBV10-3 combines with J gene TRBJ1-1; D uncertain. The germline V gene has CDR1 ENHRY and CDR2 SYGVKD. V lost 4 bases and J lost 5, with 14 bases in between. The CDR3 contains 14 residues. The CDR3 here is CAISVKATETEAFF. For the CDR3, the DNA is TGTGCCATCAGTGTAAAGGCGACGGAGACTGAAGCTTTCTTT.

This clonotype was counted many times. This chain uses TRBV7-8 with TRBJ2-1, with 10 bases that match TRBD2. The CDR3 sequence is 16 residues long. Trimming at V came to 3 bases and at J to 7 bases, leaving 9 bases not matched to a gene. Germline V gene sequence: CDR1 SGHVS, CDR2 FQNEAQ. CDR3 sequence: CASSFRAGGPLNEQFF. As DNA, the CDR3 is TGTGCCAGCAGCTTTCGAGCGGGAGGGCCGTTGAATGAGCAGTTCTTC.

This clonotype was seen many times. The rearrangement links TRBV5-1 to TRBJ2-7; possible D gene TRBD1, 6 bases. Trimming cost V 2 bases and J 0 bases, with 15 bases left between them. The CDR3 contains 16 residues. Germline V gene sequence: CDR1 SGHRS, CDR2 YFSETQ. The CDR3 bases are TGCGCCAGCAGCTTAGGGTCAGACAGGTTCTCCTACGAGCAGTACTTC. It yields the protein CASSLGSDRFSYEQYF.

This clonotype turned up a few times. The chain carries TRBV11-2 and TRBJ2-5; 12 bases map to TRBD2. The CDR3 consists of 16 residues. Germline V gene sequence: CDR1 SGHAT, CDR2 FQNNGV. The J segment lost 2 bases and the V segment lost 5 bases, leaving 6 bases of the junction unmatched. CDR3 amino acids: CASSLTSGSTQETQYF. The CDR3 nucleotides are TGTGCCAGCAGCCTGACTAGCGGGAGCACTCAAGAGACCCAGTACTTC.

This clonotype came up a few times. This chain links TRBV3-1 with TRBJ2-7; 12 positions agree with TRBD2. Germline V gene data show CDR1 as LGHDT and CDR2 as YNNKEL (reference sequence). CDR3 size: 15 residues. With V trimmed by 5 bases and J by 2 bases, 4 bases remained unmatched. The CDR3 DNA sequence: TGTGCCAGCAGCGCGACTAGCGGGAGAACCTACGAGCAGTACTTC. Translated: CASSATSGRTYEQYF.

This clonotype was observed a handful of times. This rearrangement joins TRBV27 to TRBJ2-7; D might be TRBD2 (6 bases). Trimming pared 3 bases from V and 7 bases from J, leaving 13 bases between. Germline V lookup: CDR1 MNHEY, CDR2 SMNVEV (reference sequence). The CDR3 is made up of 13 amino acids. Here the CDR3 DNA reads TGTGCCAGCAGTTTTGGAGGGCAGAGGGAGCAGTACTTC. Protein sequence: CASSFGGQREQYF.

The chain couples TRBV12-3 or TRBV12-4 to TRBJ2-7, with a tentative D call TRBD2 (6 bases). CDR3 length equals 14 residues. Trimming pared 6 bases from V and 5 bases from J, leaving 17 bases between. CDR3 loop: CASSTLSGRDEQYF. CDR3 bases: TGTGCCAGCAGCACCCTTAGCGGCCGGGACGAGCAGTACTTC.

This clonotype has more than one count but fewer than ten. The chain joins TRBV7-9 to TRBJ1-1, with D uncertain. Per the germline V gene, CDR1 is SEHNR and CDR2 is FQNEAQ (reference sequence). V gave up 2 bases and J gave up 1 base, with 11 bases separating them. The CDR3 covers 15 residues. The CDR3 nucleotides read TGTGCCAGCAGCTTACGACGGGTTCGGAACACTGAAGCTTTCTTT. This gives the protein CASSLRRVRNTEAFF.

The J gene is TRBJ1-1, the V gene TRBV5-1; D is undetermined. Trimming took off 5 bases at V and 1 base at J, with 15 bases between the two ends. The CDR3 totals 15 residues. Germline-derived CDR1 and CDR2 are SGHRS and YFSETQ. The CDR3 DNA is TGCGCCAGCAGAGAAGGAGAGTACACGAACACTGAAGCTTTCTTT. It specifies CASREGEYTNTEAFF.

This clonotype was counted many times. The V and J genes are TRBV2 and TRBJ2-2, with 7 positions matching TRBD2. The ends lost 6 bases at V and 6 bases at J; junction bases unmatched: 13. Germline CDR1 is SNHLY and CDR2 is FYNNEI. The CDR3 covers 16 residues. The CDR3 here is CASSRLELGGSGELFF. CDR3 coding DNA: TGTGCCAGCAGCCGCTTAGAGCTGGGAGGGTCCGGGGAGCTGTTTTTT.

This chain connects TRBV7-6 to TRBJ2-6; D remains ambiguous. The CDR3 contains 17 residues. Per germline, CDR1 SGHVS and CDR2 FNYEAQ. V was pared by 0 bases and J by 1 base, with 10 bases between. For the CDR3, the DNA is TGTGCCAGCAGCTTAGCGAAAGGACGGTCTGGGGCCAACGTCCTGACTTTC. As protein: CASSLAKGRSGANVLTF.

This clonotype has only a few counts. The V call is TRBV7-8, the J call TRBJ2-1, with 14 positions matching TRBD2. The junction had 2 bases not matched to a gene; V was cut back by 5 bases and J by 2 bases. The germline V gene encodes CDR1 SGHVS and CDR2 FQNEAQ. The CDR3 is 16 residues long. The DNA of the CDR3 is TGTGCCAGCAGCCCGGGACTAGCGGGGGCCTACAATGAGCAGTTCTTC. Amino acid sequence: CASSPGLAGAYNEQFF.

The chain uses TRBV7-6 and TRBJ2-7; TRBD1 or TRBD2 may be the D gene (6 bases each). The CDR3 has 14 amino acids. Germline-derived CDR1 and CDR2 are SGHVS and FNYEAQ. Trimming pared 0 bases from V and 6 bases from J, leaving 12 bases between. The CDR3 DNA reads TGTGCCAGCAGCTTAGCACAGGGAGGTTCCGAGCAGTACTTC. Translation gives CASSLAQGGSEQYF.

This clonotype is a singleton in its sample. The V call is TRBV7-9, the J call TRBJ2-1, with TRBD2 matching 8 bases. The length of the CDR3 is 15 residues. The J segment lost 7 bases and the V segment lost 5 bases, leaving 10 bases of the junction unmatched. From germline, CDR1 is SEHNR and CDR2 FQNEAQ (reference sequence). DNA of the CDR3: TGTGCCAGCAGCCCACGGAGTAGCGGGATTAATGAGCAGTTCTTC. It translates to CASSPRSSGINEQFF.

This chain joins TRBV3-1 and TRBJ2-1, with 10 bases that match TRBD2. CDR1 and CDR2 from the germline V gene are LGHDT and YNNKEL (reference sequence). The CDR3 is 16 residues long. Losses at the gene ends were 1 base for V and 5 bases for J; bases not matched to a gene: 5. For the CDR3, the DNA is TGTGCCAGCAGCCAAGTAGCGGGGGGCCAAAACAATGAGCAGTTCTTC. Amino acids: CASSQVAGGQNNEQFF.

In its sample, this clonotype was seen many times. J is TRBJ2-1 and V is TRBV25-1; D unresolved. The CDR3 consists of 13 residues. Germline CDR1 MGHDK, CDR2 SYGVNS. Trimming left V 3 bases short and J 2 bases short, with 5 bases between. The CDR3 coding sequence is TGTGCCAGCAGTGACCAGACCTACAATGAGCAGTTCTTC. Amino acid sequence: CASSDQTYNEQFF.

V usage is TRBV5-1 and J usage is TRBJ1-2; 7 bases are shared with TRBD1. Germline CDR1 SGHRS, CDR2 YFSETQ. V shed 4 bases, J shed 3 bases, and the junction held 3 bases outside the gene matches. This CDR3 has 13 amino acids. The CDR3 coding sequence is TGCGCCAGCAGCCGTGACAGGGACTATGGCTACACCTTC. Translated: CASSRDRDYGYTF.